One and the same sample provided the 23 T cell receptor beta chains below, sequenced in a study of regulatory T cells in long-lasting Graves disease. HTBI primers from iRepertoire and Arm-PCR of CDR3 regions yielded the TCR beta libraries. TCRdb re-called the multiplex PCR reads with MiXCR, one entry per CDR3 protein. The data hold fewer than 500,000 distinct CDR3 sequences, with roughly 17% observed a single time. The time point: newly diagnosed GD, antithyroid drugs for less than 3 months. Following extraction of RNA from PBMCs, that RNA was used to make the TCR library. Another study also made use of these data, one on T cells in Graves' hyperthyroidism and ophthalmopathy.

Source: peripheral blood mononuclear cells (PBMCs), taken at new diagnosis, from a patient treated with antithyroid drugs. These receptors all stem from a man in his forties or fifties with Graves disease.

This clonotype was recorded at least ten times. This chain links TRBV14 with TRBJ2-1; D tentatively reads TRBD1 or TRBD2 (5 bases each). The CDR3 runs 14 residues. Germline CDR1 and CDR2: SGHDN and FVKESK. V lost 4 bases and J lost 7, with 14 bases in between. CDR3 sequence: CASSRGQGKNEQFF. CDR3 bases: TGTGCCAGCAGCCGCGGGCAGGGAAAGAATGAGCAGTTCTTC. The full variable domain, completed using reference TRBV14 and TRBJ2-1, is EAGVTQFPSHSVIEKGQTVTLRCDPISGHDNLYWYRRVMGKEIKFLLHFVKESKQDESGMPNNRFLAERTGGTYSTLKVQPAELEDSGVYFCASSRGQGKNEQFFGPGTRLTVL.

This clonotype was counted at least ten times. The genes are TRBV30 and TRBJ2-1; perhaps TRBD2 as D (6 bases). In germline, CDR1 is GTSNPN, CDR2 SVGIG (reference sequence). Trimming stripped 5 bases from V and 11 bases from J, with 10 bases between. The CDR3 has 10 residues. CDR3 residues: CAWAGQKQFF. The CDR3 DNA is TGTGCCTGGGCGGGGCAAAAGCAGTTCTTC.

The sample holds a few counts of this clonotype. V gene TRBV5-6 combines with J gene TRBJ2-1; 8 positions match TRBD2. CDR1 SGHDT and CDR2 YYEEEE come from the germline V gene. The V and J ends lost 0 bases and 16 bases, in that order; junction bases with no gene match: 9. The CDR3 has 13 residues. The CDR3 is CASSLGGTRKEFF. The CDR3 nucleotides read TGTGCCAGCAGCTTGGGGGGGACTAGAAAGGAATTCTTC.

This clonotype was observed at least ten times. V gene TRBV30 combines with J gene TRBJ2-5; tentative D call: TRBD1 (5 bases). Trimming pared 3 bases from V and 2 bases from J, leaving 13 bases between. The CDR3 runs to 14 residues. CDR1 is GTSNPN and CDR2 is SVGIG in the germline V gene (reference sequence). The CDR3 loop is CAWRVTGTQETQYF. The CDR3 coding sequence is TGTGCCTGGAGGGTAACAGGTACACAAGAGACCCAGTACTTC.

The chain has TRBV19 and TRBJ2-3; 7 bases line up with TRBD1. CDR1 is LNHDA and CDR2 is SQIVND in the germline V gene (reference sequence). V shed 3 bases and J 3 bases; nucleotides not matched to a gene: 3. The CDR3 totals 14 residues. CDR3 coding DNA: TGTGCCAGTAGTATGGCCAGGGGGACAGATACGCAGTATTTT. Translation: CASSMARGTDTQYF. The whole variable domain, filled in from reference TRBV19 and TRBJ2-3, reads DGGITQSPKYLFRKEGQNVTLSCEQNLNHDAMYWYRQDPGQGLRLIYYSQIVNDFQKGDIAEGYSVSREKKESFPLTVTSAQKNPTAFYLCASSMARGTDTQYFGPGTRLTVL.

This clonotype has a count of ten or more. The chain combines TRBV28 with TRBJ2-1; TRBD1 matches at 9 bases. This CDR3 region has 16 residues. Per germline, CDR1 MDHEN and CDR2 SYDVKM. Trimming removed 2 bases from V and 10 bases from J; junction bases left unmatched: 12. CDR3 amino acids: CASSLPGTGSRREQFF. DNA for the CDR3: TGTGCCAGCAGTTTACCCGGGACAGGGAGTAGAAGGGAGCAGTTCTTC.

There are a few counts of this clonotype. This CDR3 is CASSRSVKDEKLFF. Here the CDR3 DNA reads TGTGCCAGCAGCAGGAGCGTGAAAGATGAAAAACTGTTTTTT. The V call is TRBV9, the J call TRBJ1-4; no reliable D call. CDR1 is SGDLS and CDR2 is YYNGEE in the germline V gene. This CDR3 contains 14 residues. Trimming removed 4 bases at V and 6 bases at J, with 13 bases between.

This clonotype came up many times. CDR3 bases: TGTGCCAGCAGTTTGGAGACTAGCGGGAGTCACGAGCAGTACTTC. It is translated as CASSLETSGSHEQYF. The rearrangement joins TRBV12-3 or TRBV12-4 to TRBJ2-7; 12 bases fit TRBD2. J gave up 5 bases and V 3 bases, and 5 bases lay outside the gene matches. The CDR3 is made up of 15 amino acids.

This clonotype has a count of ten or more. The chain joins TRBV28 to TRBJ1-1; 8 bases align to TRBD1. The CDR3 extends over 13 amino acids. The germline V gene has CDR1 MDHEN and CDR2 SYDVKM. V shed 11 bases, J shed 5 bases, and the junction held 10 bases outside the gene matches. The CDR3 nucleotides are TGTGCCTACAACAAACAGGGGGAGACTGAAGCTTTCTTT. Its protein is CAYNKQGETEAFF. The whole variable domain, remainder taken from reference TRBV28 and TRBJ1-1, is DVKVTQSSRYLVKRTGEKVFLECVQDMDHENMFWYRQDPGLGLRLIYFSYDVKMKEKGDIPEGYSVSREKKERFSLILESASTNQTSMYLCAYNKQGETEAFFGQGTRLTVV.

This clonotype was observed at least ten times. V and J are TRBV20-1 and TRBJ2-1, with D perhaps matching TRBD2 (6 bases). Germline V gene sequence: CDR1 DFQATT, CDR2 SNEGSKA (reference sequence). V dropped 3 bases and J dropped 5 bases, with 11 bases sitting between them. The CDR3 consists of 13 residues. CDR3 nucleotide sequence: TGCAGTGCTAGGTCGGGGGTAGACAATGAGCAGTTCTTC. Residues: CSARSGVDNEQFF.

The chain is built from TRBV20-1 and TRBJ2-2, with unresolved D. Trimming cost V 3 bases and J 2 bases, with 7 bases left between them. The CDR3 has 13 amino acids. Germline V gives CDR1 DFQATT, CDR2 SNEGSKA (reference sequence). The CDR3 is CSARLPNTGELFF. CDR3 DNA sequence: TGCAGTGCTAGGCTACCAAACACCGGGGAGCTGTTTTTT.

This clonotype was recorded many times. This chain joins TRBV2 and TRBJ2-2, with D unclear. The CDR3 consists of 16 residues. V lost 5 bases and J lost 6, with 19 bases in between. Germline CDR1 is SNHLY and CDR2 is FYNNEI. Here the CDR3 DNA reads TGTGCCAGCAGTAAACACGTGGGCAGCCTCGCCGGGGAGCTGTTTTTT. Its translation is CASSKHVGSLAGELFF.

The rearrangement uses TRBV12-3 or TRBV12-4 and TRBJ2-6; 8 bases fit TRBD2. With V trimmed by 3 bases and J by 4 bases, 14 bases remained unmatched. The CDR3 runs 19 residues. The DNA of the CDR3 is TGTGCCAGCAGTTTTAAGACGGGAGGGCCTCGGGTAGGGGCCAACGTCCTGACTTTC. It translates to CASSFKTGGPRVGANVLTF.

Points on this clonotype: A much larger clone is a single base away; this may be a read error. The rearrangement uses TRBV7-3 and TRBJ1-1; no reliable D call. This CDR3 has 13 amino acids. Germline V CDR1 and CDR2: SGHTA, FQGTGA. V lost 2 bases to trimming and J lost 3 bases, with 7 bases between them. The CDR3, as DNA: TGTGCCAGCAGCTTAGGTCCCGACACTGAAGCTTTCTTT. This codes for CASSLGPDTEAFF.

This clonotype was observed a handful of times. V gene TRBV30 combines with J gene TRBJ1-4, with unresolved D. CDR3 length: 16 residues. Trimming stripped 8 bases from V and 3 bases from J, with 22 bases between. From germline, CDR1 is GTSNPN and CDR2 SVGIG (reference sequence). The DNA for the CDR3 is TGTGCCCGGACCCGAGGGAGGGAGGCACCTAATGAAAAACTGTTTTTT. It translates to CARTRGREAPNEKLFF.

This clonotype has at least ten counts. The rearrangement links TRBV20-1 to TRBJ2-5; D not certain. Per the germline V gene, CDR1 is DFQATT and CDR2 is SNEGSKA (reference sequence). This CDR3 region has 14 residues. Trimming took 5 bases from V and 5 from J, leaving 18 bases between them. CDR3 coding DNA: TGCAGTGCTCCCGGGCCGGGCCTCCGGGAGACCCAGTACTTC. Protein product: CSAPGPGLRETQYF.

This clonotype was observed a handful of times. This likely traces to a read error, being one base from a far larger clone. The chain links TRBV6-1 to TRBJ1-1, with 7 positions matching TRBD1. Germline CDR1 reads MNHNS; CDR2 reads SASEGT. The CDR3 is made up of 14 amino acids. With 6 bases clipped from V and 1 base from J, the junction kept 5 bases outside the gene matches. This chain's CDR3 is CASSVTGKNTEAFF. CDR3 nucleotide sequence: TGTGCCAGCAGCGTGACAGGGAAGAACACTGAAGCTTTCTTT.

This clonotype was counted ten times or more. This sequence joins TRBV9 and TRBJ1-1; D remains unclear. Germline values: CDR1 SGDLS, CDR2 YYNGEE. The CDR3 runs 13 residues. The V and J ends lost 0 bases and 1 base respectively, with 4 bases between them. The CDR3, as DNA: TGTGCCAGCAGCGTAGTCCAGAACACTGAAGCTTTCTTT. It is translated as CASSVVQNTEAFF. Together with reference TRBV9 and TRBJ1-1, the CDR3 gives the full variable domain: DSGVTQTPKHLITATGQRVTLRCSPRSGDLSVYWYQQSLDQGLQFLIQYYNGEERAKGNILERFSAQQFPDLHSELNLSSLELGDSALYFCASSVVQNTEAFFGQGTRLTVV.

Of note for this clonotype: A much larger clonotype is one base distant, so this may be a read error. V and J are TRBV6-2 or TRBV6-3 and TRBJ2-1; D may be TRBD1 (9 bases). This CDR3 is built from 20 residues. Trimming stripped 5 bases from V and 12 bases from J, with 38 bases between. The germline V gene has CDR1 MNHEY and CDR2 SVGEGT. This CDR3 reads CASSEKLAGQGLTRGSGQFF. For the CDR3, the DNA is TGTGCCAGCAGTGAAAAGTTAGCGGGACAGGGATTAACCCGGGGGTCGGGGCAGTTCTTC.

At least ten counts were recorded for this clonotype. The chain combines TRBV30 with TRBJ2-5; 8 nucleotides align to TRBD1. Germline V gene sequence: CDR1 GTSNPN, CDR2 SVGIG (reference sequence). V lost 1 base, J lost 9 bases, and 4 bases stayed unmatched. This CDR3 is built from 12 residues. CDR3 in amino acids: CAWSGDRGSQYF. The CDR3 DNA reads TGTGCCTGGAGTGGAGACAGGGGCTCCCAGTACTTC.

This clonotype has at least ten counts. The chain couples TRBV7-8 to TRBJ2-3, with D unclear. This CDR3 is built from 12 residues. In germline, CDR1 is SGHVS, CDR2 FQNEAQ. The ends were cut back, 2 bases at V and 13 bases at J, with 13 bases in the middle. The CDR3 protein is CASSLSAVSEYF. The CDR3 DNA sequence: TGTGCCAGCAGCTTATCCGCGGTATCGGAGTATTTT.

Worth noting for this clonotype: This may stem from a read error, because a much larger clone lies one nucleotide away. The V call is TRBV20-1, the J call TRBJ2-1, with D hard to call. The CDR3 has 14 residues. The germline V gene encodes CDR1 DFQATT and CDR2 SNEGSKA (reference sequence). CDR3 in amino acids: CSARDAVSYNEQSF. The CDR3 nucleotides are TGCAGTGCTAGAGATGCAGTTTCCTACAATGAGCAGTCCTTC.

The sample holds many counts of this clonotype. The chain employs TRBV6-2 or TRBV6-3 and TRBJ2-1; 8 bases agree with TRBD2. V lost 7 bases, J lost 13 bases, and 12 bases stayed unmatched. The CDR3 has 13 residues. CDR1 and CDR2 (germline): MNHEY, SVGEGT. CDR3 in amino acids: CASTIPGGLGQFF. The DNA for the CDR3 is TGTGCCAGCACCATCCCCGGGGGACTAGGACAGTTCTTC.